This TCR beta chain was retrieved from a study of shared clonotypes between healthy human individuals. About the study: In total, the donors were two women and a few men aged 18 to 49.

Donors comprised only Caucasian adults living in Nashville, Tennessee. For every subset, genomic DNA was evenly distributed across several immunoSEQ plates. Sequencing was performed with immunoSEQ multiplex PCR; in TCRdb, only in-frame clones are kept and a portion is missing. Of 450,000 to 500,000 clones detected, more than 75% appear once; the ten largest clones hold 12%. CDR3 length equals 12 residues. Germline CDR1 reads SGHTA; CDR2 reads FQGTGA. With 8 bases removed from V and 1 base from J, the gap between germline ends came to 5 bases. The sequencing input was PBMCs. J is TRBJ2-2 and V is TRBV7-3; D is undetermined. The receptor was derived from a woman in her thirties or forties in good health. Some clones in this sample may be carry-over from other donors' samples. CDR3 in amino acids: CASGQNTGELFF. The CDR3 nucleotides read TGTGCCAGCGGGCAGAACACCGGGGAGCTGTTTTTT. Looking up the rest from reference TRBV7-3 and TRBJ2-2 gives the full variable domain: GAGVSQTPSNKVTEKGKYVELRCDPISGHTALYWYRQSLGQGPEFLIYFQGTGAADDSGLPNDRFFAVRPEGSVSTLKIQRTERGDSAVYLCASGQNTGELFFGEGSRLTVL.